The clone carrying this T cell receptor beta chain showed up just a few times. This CDR3 is built from 13 residues. Trimming took off 6 bases at V and 4 bases at J, with 12 bases between the two ends. CDR1 and CDR2 (germline): MDHEN, SYDVKM. This specimen comes from a study of blood T cell repertoires in COVID-19. Sequencing was performed with immunoSEQ multiplex PCR; in TCRdb, only in-frame clones are kept and a portion is missing. This table has approximately 530,000 clones, 85% to 90% appearing once. The receptor was isolated from a woman aged 45-60 years with COVID-19, enrolled during active disease. The genes are TRBV28 and TRBJ1-2, with D unresolved. The sequencing sample was made of peripheral blood. CDR3 sequence: CASSFGSGYGYTF. DNA of the CDR3: TGTGCCAGCAGCTTCGGCAGCGGCTATGGCTACACCTTC.